The rows below give T cell receptor beta chains drawn from one sample of a study of response to subunit inactivated influenza vaccine. TCRdb processed the RT-PCR reads anew with MiXCR; each CDR3 protein has one entry. The sample carries about 540,000 distinct CDR3 sequences, around a quarter recorded once. These data also formed part of another study, on T cells expressing NK-cell markers.

Here the sequenced sample was CD4+ T cells sorted from PBMCs, taken 11 to 12 days after vaccination. The receptor set was obtained from a man in his forties or fifties who received an inactivated influenza vaccine. CDR3s include the opening cysteine and the closing phenylalanine or tryptophan. Fields, in order: J gene, V gene, CDR3 protein.

J gene: TRBJ2-1
V gene: TRBV5-6
CDR3 protein: CASSRTSGTRSYNEQFF

J gene: TRBJ1-6
V gene: TRBV21-1
CDR3 protein: CASSTWTGGTDSPLHF

J gene: TRBJ2-7
V gene: TRBV20-1
CDR3 protein: CSARDPRGPSPYEQYF

J gene: TRBJ2-2
V gene: TRBV4-1
CDR3 protein: CASSLGTMNTGELFF

J gene: TRBJ1-1
V gene: TRBV18
CDR3 protein: CASSPPMDGEAFF

J gene: TRBJ2-2
V gene: TRBV9
CDR3 protein: CASSVALTSTGELFF

J gene: TRBJ1-5
V gene: TRBV12-3/TRBV12-4
CDR3 protein: CASRGQSNQPQHF

J gene: TRBJ2-1
V gene: TRBV5-1
CDR3 protein: CASSLDPGLAYNEQFF

J gene: TRBJ1-3
V gene: TRBV4-2
CDR3 protein: CASSPLTSGNTIYF

J gene: TRBJ2-1
V gene: TRBV6-2/TRBV6-3
CDR3 protein: CASSPGQIYNEQFF

J gene: TRBJ2-6
V gene: TRBV7-8
CDR3 protein: CASSRANRPSGANVLIF

J gene: TRBJ2-2
V gene: TRBV24-1
CDR3 protein: CATMGQPFTGELFF

J gene: TRBJ2-1
V gene: TRBV9
CDR3 protein: CASSAQVNEQFF

J gene: TRBJ2-3
V gene: TRBV5-1
CDR3 protein: CASSLGSATDTQYF

J gene: TRBJ2-7
V gene: TRBV20-1
CDR3 protein: CSATEGQGLGQYF

J gene: TRBJ2-1
V gene: TRBV7-9
CDR3 protein: CASSSINRGSSYNEQFF

J gene: TRBJ2-2
V gene: TRBV5-1
CDR3 protein: CASGSGPQGSGELFF

J gene: TRBJ2-3
V gene: TRBV20-1
CDR3 protein: CSARWPPGTDTQYF

J gene: TRBJ2-3
V gene: TRBV28
CDR3 protein: CASKEGLAATTDTQYF

J gene: TRBJ1-1
V gene: TRBV10-3
CDR3 protein: CATQGRLNTEAFF

J gene: TRBJ2-7
V gene: TRBV9
CDR3 protein: CASSLGQGELYEQYF

J gene: TRBJ2-5
V gene: TRBV4-2
CDR3 protein: CASSQTPLAGEETQYF

J gene: TRBJ2-5
V gene: TRBV7-6
CDR3 protein: CASSLAGTRGGKKTQYF

J gene: TRBJ1-2
V gene: TRBV7-3
CDR3 protein: CASSPDRDQGYTF

J gene: TRBJ2-7
V gene: TRBV21-1
CDR3 protein: CASSKMITGGWGEQYF

J gene: TRBJ1-2
V gene: TRBV4-3
CDR3 protein: CASSQDFGRGLQTVYGYTF

J gene: TRBJ2-1
V gene: TRBV28
CDR3 protein: CASEGGGNEQFF

J gene: TRBJ2-2
V gene: TRBV5-6
CDR3 protein: CASSPAGARSTGELFF

J gene: TRBJ2-7
V gene: TRBV5-1
CDR3 protein: CASKHGDRLTYEQYF

J gene: TRBJ2-7
V gene: TRBV6-2/TRBV6-3
CDR3 protein: CASSQLMAPYEQYF

J gene: TRBJ2-1
V gene: TRBV4-3
CDR3 protein: CASSLDVYNEQFF

J gene: TRBJ1-4
V gene: TRBV9
CDR3 protein: CASSEGGTNEKLFF

J gene: TRBJ2-2
V gene: TRBV20-1
CDR3 protein: CSAYRGATGELFF

J gene: TRBJ1-1
V gene: TRBV2
CDR3 protein: CASSEDLGMNTEAFF

J gene: TRBJ1-1
V gene: TRBV19
CDR3 protein: CASRGAGDTEAFF

J gene: TRBJ1-5
V gene: TRBV12-3/TRBV12-4
CDR3 protein: CASSLGQGNQPQHF

J gene: TRBJ2-7
V gene: TRBV7-9
CDR3 protein: CASSPVSYEQYF

J gene: TRBJ1-2
V gene: TRBV12-3/TRBV12-4
CDR3 protein: CASSLYSLYGYTF

J gene: TRBJ1-6
V gene: TRBV5-1
CDR3 protein: CASSVTSSPLHF

J gene: TRBJ2-7
V gene: TRBV12-3/TRBV12-4
CDR3 protein: CASSLRRGPYEQYF

J gene: TRBJ2-7
V gene: TRBV5-1
CDR3 protein: CASSSTGGFYEQYF

J gene: TRBJ1-5
V gene: TRBV6-1
CDR3 protein: CASSPGLGLEPQHF

J gene: TRBJ2-7
V gene: TRBV24-1
CDR3 protein: CATSEGPGEQYF

J gene: TRBJ2-3
V gene: TRBV15
CDR3 protein: CATSRGEGYGDTQYF

J gene: TRBJ2-5
V gene: TRBV5-1
CDR3 protein: CASRMGGGTAQETQYF

J gene: TRBJ2-2
V gene: TRBV11-3
CDR3 protein: CASSLVGLAGTGELFF

J gene: TRBJ2-7
V gene: TRBV9
CDR3 protein: CASSVGYEQYF

J gene: TRBJ1-1
V gene: TRBV20-1
CDR3 protein: CSARGRVGWNTEAFF

J gene: TRBJ2-1
V gene: TRBV4-3
CDR3 protein: CASSRDRGLYNEQFF

J gene: TRBJ2-2
V gene: TRBV7-6
CDR3 protein: CASSQDRSNTGELFF

J gene: TRBJ1-1
V gene: TRBV10-3
CDR3 protein: CAISETSTGVTEAFF

J gene: TRBJ2-3
V gene: TRBV7-8
CDR3 protein: CASSLDAGTDTQYF

J gene: TRBJ2-2
V gene: TRBV7-2
CDR3 protein: CASSLVVTNTGELFF

J gene: TRBJ1-5
V gene: TRBV20-1
CDR3 protein: CSARGSLYSNQPQHF